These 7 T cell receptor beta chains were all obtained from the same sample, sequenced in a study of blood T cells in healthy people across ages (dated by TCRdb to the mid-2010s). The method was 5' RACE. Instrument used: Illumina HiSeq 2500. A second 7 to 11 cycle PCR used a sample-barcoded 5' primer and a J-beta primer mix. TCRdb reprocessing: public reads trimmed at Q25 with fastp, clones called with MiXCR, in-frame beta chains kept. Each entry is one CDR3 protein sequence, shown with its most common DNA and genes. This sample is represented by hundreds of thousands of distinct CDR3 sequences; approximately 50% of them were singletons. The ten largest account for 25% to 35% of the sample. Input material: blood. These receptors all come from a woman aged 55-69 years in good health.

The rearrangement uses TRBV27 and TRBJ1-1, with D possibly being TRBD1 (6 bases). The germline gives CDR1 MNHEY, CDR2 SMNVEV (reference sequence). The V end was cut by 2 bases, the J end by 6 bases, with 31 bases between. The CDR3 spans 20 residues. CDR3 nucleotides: TGTGCCAGCAGTTTAAACCCACGCAACACAGGGCCAGGAAAGGGCGCTGAAGCTTTCTTT. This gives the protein CASSLNPRNTGPGKGAEAFF.

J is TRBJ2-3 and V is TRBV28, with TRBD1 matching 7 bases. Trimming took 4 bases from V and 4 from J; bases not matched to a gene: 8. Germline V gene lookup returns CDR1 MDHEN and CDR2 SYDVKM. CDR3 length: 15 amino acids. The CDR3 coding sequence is TGTGCCAGCAGTTCGTACAGGGGTCGCGCAGATACGCAGTATTTT. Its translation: CASSSYRGRADTQYF.

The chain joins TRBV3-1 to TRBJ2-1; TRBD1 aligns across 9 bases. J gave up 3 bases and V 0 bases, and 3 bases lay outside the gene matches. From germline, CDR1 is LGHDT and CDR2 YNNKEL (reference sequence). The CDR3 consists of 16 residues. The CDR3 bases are TGTGCCAGCAGCCAAGACGACAGGGGGGTCTACAATGAGCAGTTCTTC. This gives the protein CASSQDDRGVYNEQFF.

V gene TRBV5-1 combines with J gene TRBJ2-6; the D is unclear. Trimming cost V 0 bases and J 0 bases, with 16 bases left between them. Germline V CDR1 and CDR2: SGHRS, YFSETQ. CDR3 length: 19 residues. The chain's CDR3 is CASSLADQKPYSGANVLTF. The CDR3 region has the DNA TGCGCCAGCAGCTTGGCCGATCAGAAGCCATACTCTGGGGCCAACGTCCTGACTTTC.

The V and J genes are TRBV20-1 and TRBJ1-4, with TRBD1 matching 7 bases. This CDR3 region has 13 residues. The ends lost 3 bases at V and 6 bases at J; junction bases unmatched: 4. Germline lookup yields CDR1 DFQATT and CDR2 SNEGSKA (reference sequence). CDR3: CSASWQGDEKLFF. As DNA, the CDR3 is TGCAGTGCTAGTTGGCAGGGGGATGAAAAACTGTTTTTT.

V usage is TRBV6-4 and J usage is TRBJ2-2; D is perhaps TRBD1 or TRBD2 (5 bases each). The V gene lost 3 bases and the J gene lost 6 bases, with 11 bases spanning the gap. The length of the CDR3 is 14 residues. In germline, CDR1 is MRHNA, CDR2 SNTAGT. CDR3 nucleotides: TGTGCCAGCAGTGAGCGAGTGGGACCCGGGGAGCTGTTTTTT. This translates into CASSERVGPGELFF.

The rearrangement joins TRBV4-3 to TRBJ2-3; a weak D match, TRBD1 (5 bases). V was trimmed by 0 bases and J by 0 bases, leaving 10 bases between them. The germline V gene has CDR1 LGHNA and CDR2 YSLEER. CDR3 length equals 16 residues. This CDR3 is CASSQDGARSTDTQYF. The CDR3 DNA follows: TGCGCCAGCAGCCAAGATGGGGCGAGAAGCACAGATACGCAGTATTTT.